This TCR beta chain was identified in a study of blood T cell repertoires in COVID-19. About the research overall: Donors in the United States, Italy and Spain gave samples during acute or convalescent COVID-19.

Libraries were prepared by immunoSEQ multiplex PCR; TCRdb keeps only in-frame clonotypes and omits some of them. The table shows roughly 200,000 clones, with 80% to 90% occurring only once. J gave up 4 bases and V 4 bases, and 5 bases lay outside the gene matches. The CDR3 sequence is 14 residues long. Germline V lookup: CDR1 SGHRS, CDR2 YFSETQ. This chain connects TRBV5-1 to TRBJ2-1; 7 positions agree with TRBD1. Sequencing was carried out using peripheral blood. This clonotype originated in a human donor with active or convalescent COVID-19. The donor label of this sample is uncertain. CDR3 sequence: CASSVGTEYNEQFF. The CDR3 DNA reads as TGCGCCAGCAGCGTTGGGACAGAATACAATGAGCAGTTCTTC.